This T cell receptor (beta chain) was recovered during a study of blood T cell repertoires in COVID-19. On the study more broadly: Acute and convalescent COVID-19 samples came from the United States, Italy and Spain. In each case, the material was cDNA or gDNA derived from T cells, B-cell-depleted T cells, or PBMCs.

In the study's own analysis: How many nucleated cells were present was estimated from reference gene primer amplification. Clones were read by immunoSEQ multiplex PCR, and TCRdb kept only the in-frame ones, dropping some. V, J and clone size were drawn from that table, and D and trimming were deduced from the DNA. The repertoire holds about 220,000 clones, with 70% to 85% as singletons. What was sequenced was PBMCs or T cells enriched from blood (not recorded which). The TCR was taken from a woman aged 40 to 49 with acute COVID-19.

CDR3 bases: TGTGCCAGCAGGGTTCAGTCGGGAATGAACACTGAAGCTTTCTTT. Protein sequence: CASRVQSGMNTEAFF. The genes are TRBV27 and TRBJ1-1; D uncertain. The V gene lost 6 bases and the J gene lost 0 bases, with 14 bases spanning the gap. The CDR3 length is 15 residues. Germline V CDR1 and CDR2: MNHEY, SMNVEV (reference sequence).